This is a list of T cell receptor beta chains from one sample in a study of chemoradiotherapy in HPV16-positive cancers. Generated by immunoSEQ multiplex PCR, the TCRdb table keeps only in-frame clones and is missing some. This sample carries roughly 1,900 clones, around nine tenths of them seen once, and the ten largest clones take around 7%. Source: tumor tissue, taken from a patient who underwent chemoradiotherapy. The receptor set was obtained from a human donor with HPV-associated anogenital cancer. Each CDR3 is given with its conserved first and last residue. The order of the fields is V gene, clone size, D gene, J gene, CDR3 length, CDR3 protein, CDR3 DNA. A D gene is named only where the DNA matches it firmly. Only part of the rows carry a size: once, few, many, or a class if the clone is expanded.

v_call: TRBV9
clone_size: -
d_call: -
j_call: TRBJ2-1
cdr3_length: 15
cdr3_aa: CASTRGGASYNEQFF
cdr3_nt: TGTGCCAGCACCAGGGGGGGGGCCTCCTACAATGAGCAGTTCTTC

v_call: TRBV6-5
clone_size: -
d_call: -
j_call: TRBJ2-7
cdr3_length: 12
cdr3_aa: CARWDLRSEQYF
cdr3_nt: TGTGCCAGGTGGGATTTACGCAGCGAGCAGTACTTC

v_call: TRBV5-6
clone_size: -
d_call: TRBD1
j_call: TRBJ1-2
cdr3_length: 17
cdr3_aa: CASSLWGQDRNNYGYTF
cdr3_nt: TGTGCCAGCAGCTTGTGGGGTCAGGACAGGAATAACTATGGCTACACCTTC

v_call: TRBV30
clone_size: -
d_call: -
j_call: TRBJ1-1
cdr3_length: 13
cdr3_aa: CAWSGIMNTEAFF
cdr3_nt: TGTGCCTGGAGTGGCATAATGAACACTGAAGCTTTCTTT

v_call: TRBV10-2
clone_size: -
d_call: TRBD2
j_call: TRBJ2-1
cdr3_length: 15
cdr3_aa: CASSKGSGGTNEQFF
cdr3_nt: TGCGCCAGCAGTAAAGGAAGCGGGGGAACCAATGAGCAGTTCTTC

v_call: TRBV10-3
clone_size: -
d_call: TRBD1
j_call: TRBJ1-5
cdr3_length: 15
cdr3_aa: CAISESGTDNQPQHF
cdr3_nt: TGTGCCATCAGTGAGTCCGGGACAGATAATCAGCCCCAGCATTTT

v_call: TRBV9
clone_size: -
d_call: -
j_call: TRBJ1-3
cdr3_length: 15
cdr3_aa: CASSVIQMCGNTIYF
cdr3_nt: TGTGCCAGCAGCGTTATTCAAATGTGCGGAAACACCATATATTTT

v_call: TRBV11-3
clone_size: -
d_call: -
j_call: TRBJ2-7
cdr3_length: 14
cdr3_aa: CASSVSRGSYEQYF
cdr3_nt: TGTGCCAGCAGCGTAAGCCGGGGCTCCTACGAGCAGTACTTC

v_call: TRBV7-2
clone_size: -
d_call: -
j_call: TRBJ1-4
cdr3_length: 14
cdr3_aa: CASSQGRTNEKLFF
cdr3_nt: TGTGCCAGCAGCCAGGGGCGAACTAATGAAAAACTGTTTTTT

v_call: TRBV5-1
clone_size: once
d_call: -
j_call: TRBJ1-1
cdr3_length: 14
cdr3_aa: CASSLRAANTEAFF
cdr3_nt: TGCGCCAGCAGCTTGAGGGCGGCTAACACTGAAGCTTTCTTT

v_call: TRBV19
clone_size: -
d_call: -
j_call: TRBJ2-3
cdr3_length: 13
cdr3_aa: CASSMDWRDTQYF
cdr3_nt: TGTGCCAGTAGTATGGACTGGAGGGATACGCAGTATTTT

v_call: TRBV28
clone_size: -
d_call: -
j_call: TRBJ2-3
cdr3_length: 16
cdr3_aa: CASSPIWTDATDTQYF
cdr3_nt: TGTGCCAGCAGTCCTATCTGGACAGACGCCACAGATACGCAGTATTTT

v_call: TRBV29-1
clone_size: once
d_call: -
j_call: TRBJ2-3
cdr3_length: 16
cdr3_aa: CSVDSYGPIGTDTQYF
cdr3_nt: TGCAGCGTTGATAGTTATGGGCCCATAGGCACAGATACGCAGTATTTT

v_call: TRBV6-1
clone_size: -
d_call: -
j_call: TRBJ1-5
cdr3_length: 15
cdr3_aa: CASSERQFGNQPQHF
cdr3_nt: TGTGCCAGCAGTGAAAGGCAGTTTGGCAATCAGCCCCAGCATTTT

v_call: TRBV5-1
clone_size: -
d_call: TRBD1
j_call: TRBJ1-1
cdr3_length: 16
cdr3_aa: CASSLSGQAMNTEAFF
cdr3_nt: TGCGCCAGCAGCTTGTCGGGACAGGCCATGAACACTGAAGCTTTCTTT

v_call: TRBV6-5
clone_size: -
d_call: -
j_call: TRBJ2-2
cdr3_length: 16
cdr3_aa: CASSYSSRGSTGELFF
cdr3_nt: TGTGCCAGCAGTTACTCGAGTAGGGGCAGCACCGGGGAGCTGTTTTTT

v_call: TRBV4-2
clone_size: -
d_call: -
j_call: TRBJ1-1
cdr3_length: 12
cdr3_aa: CASSQDKGPAFF
cdr3_nt: TGTGCCAGCAGCCAAGACAAAGGGCCTGCTTTCTTT

v_call: TRBV15
clone_size: few
d_call: -
j_call: TRBJ1-2
cdr3_length: 16
cdr3_aa: CATSSDQETVGYGYTF
cdr3_nt: TGTGCCACCAGCAGTGATCAGGAAACAGTAGGCTATGGCTACACCTTC